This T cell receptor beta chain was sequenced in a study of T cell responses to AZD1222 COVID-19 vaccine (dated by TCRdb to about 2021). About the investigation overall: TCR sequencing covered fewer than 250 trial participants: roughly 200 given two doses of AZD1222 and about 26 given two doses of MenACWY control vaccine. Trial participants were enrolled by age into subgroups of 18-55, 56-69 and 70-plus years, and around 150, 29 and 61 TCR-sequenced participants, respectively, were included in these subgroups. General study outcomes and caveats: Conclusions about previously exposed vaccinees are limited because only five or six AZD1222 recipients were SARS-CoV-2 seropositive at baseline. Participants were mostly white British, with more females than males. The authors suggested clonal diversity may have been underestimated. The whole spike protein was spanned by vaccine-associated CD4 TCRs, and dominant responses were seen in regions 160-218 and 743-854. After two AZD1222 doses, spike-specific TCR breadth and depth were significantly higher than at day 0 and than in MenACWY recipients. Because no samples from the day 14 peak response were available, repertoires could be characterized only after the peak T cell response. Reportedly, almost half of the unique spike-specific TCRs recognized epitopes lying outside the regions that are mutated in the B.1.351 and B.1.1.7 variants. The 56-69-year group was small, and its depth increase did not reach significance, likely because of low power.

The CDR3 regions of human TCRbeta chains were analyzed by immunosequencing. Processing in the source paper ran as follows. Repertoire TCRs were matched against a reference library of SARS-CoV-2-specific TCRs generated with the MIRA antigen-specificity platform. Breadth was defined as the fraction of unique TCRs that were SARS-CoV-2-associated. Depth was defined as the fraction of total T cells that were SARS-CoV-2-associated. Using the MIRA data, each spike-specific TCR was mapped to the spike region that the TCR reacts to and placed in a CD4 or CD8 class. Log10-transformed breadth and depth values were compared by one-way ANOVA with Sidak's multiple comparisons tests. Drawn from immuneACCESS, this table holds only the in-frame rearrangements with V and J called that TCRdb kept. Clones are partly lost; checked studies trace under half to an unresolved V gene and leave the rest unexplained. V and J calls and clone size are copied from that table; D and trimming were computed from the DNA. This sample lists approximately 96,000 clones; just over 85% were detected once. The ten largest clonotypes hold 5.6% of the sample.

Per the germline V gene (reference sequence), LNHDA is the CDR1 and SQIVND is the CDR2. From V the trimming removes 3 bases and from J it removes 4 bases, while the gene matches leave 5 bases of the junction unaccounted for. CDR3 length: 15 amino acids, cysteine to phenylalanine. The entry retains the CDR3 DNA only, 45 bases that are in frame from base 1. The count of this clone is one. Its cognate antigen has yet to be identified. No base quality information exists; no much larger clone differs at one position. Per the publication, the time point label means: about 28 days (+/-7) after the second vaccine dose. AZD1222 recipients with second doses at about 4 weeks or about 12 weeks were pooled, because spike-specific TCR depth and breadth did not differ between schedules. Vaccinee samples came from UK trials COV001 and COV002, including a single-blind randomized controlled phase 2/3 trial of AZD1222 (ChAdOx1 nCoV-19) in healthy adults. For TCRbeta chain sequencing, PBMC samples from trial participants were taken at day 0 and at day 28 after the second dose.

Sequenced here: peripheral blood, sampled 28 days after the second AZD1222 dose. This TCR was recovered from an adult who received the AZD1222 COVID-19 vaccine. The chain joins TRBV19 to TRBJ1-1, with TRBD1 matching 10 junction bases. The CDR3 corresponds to CASSIGDRGSTEAFF. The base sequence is TGTGCCAGTAGTATCGGGGACAGGGGAAGCACTGAAGCTTTCTTT.